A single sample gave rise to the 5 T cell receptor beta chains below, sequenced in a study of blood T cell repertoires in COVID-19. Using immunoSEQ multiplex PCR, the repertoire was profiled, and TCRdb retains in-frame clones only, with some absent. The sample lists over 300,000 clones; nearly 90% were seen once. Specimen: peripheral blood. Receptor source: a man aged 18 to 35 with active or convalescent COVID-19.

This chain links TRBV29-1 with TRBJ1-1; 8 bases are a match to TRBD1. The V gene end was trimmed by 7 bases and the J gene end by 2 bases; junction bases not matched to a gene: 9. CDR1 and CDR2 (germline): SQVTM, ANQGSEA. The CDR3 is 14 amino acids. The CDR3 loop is CSALKQGVNTEAFF. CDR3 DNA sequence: TGCAGCGCTCTCAAACAGGGGGTTAACACTGAAGCTTTCTTT.

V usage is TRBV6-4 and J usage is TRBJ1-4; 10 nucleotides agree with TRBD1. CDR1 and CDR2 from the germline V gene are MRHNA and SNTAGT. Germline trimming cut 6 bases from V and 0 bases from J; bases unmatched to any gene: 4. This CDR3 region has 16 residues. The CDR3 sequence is CASRATGGATNEKLFF. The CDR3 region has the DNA TGTGCCAGCAGAGCGACAGGGGGCGCAACTAATGAAAAACTGTTTTTT.

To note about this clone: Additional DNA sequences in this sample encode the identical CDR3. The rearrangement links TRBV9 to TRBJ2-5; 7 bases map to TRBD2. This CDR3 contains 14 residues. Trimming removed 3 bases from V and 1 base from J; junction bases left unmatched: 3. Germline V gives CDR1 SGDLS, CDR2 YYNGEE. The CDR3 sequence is CASSGGGSQETQYF. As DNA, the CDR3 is TGTGCCAGCAGCGGGGGGGGATCCCAAGAGACCCAGTACTTC.

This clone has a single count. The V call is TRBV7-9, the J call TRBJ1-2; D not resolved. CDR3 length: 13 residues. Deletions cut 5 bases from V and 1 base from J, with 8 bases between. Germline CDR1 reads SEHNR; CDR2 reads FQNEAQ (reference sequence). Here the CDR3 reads CASSIIDNYGYTF. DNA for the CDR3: TGTGCCAGCAGCATCATAGATAACTATGGCTACACCTTC.

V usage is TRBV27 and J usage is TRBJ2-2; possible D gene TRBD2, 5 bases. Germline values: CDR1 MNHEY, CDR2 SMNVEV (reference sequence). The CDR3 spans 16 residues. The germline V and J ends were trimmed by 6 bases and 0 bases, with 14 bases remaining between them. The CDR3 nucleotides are TGTGCCAGCAGGTCCTGGTTCGGGGCGAACACCGGGGAGCTGTTTTTT. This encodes CASRSWFGANTGELFF.